Listed below are T cell receptor beta chains from one sample, sequenced in a study of OX40 agonist ivuxolimab in advanced cancers. The data were produced by immunoSEQ multiplex PCR, yet TCRdb's version contains in-frame clones alone and is incomplete. This sample has under 90,000 clones, with 89% found just once. Sequences were derived from CD4+ or CD8+ T cells sorted from blood, sampled in a trial of the OX40 agonist ivuxolimab. The receptors come from an adult with an advanced solid tumor such as melanoma, head and neck, liver or kidney cancer. Both conserved end residues are part of each CDR3. A D gene is named only where the DNA matches it firmly. Clone sizes are given selectively: once, few, many, or a class where the clone is expanded.

clone size: .
V gene: TRBV11-3
D gene: .
J gene: TRBJ2-7
CDR3 length: 13
CDR3 protein: CASSRGPFYEQYF
CDR3 DNA: TGTGCCAGCAGCAGAGGTCCCTTTTACGAGCAGTACTTC

clone size: .
V gene: TRBV5-1
D gene: TRBD2
J gene: TRBJ2-7
CDR3 length: 14
CDR3 protein: CASSLGGGLAEQYF
CDR3 DNA: TGCGCCAGCAGCTTGGGCGGGGGGTTGGCCGAGCAGTACTTC

clone size: .
V gene: TRBV28
D gene: TRBD1
J gene: TRBJ1-5
CDR3 length: 15
CDR3 protein: CASSLGTGIGQPQHF
CDR3 DNA: TGTGCCAGCAGTTTAGGGACAGGGATCGGTCAGCCCCAGCATTTT

clone size: .
V gene: TRBV6-6
D gene: .
J gene: TRBJ2-2
CDR3 length: 14
CDR3 protein: CASLKQGGTGELFF
CDR3 DNA: TGTGCCAGCTTGAAGCAGGGCGGGACCGGGGAGCTGTTTTTT

clone size: .
V gene: TRBV5-4
D gene: TRBD1
J gene: TRBJ2-2
CDR3 length: 14
CDR3 protein: CASMGQTNTGELFF
CDR3 DNA: TGTGCCAGCATGGGACAGACGAACACCGGGGAGCTGTTTTTT

clone size: .
V gene: TRBV27
D gene: TRBD1
J gene: TRBJ1-2
CDR3 length: 12
CDR3 protein: CASRQGIGGYTF
CDR3 DNA: TGTGCCAGCAGACAGGGGATAGGAGGCTACACCTTC

clone size: .
V gene: TRBV11-2
D gene: TRBD1
J gene: TRBJ2-2
CDR3 length: 17
CDR3 protein: CASRGRTGTGNTGELFF
CDR3 DNA: TGTGCCAGCAGAGGGCGAACCGGGACAGGGAACACCGGGGAGCTGTTTTTT

clone size: .
V gene: TRBV9
D gene: .
J gene: TRBJ1-1
CDR3 length: 17
CDR3 protein: CASSVAAPGLGGTEAFF
CDR3 DNA: TGTGCCAGCAGCGTAGCGGCCCCGGGACTTGGGGGGACTGAAGCTTTCTTT

clone size: .
V gene: TRBV6-5
D gene: .
J gene: TRBJ2-7
CDR3 length: 13
CDR3 protein: CASSIWVGYEQYF
CDR3 DNA: TGTGCCAGCAGCATATGGGTAGGGTACGAGCAGTACTTC

clone size: .
V gene: TRBV2
D gene: .
J gene: TRBJ2-3
CDR3 length: 14
CDR3 protein: CASSRDRGTDTQYF
CDR3 DNA: TGTGCCAGCTCCCGGGACCGGGGGACAGATACGCAGTATTTT

clone size: .
V gene: TRBV29-1
D gene: .
J gene: TRBJ2-5
CDR3 length: 12
CDR3 protein: CSVEELKETQYF
CDR3 DNA: TGCAGCGTTGAAGAATTGAAAGAGACCCAGTACTTC

clone size: .
V gene: TRBV6-1
D gene: .
J gene: TRBJ2-1
CDR3 length: 13
CDR3 protein: CATSRVSSNEQFF
CDR3 DNA: TGTGCCACCAGCCGGGTTTCCTCCAATGAGCAGTTCTTC

clone size: once
V gene: TRBV28
D gene: .
J gene: TRBJ1-3
CDR3 length: 15
CDR3 protein: CASSRDSNSGNTIYF
CDR3 DNA: TGTGCCAGCAGTCGTGACAGTAACTCTGGAAACACCATATATTTT

clone size: .
V gene: TRBV7-8
D gene: .
J gene: TRBJ2-7
CDR3 length: 19
CDR3 protein: CASSLEFVPSASATYEQYF
CDR3 DNA: TGTGCCAGCAGCTTAGAATTCGTACCCTCGGCTAGCGCAACCTACGAGCAGTACTTC

clone size: .
V gene: TRBV7-9
D gene: TRBD2
J gene: TRBJ2-2
CDR3 length: 15
CDR3 protein: CASSFGGSVAGELFF
CDR3 DNA: TGTGCCAGCAGCTTTGGCGGGAGTGTTGCCGGGGAGCTGTTTTTT

clone size: .
V gene: TRBV20-1
D gene: .
J gene: TRBJ2-5
CDR3 length: 11
CDR3 protein: CSADPGETQYF
CDR3 DNA: TGCAGTGCCGACCCGGGAGAGACCCAGTACTTC

clone size: .
V gene: TRBV10-3
D gene: .
J gene: TRBJ1-3
CDR3 length: 12
CDR3 protein: CAISVAGNTIYF
CDR3 DNA: TGTGCCATCAGTGTTGCTGGAAACACCATATATTTT

clone size: .
V gene: TRBV5-1
D gene: .
J gene: TRBJ2-1
CDR3 length: 15
CDR3 protein: CASSWGAGSYNEQFF
CDR3 DNA: TGCGCCAGCAGCTGGGGGGCCGGTTCCTACAATGAGCAGTTCTTC

clone size: .
V gene: TRBV2
D gene: .
J gene: TRBJ1-6
CDR3 length: 14
CDR3 protein: CASSEDRVHSPLHF
CDR3 DNA: TGTGCCAGCAGTGAAGACAGGGTACATTCACCCCTCCACTTT

clone size: .
V gene: TRBV7-9
D gene: TRBD1
J gene: TRBJ2-7
CDR3 length: 18
CDR3 protein: CASSRSGQGPKTHYEQYF
CDR3 DNA: TGTGCCAGCAGCCGCTCGGGACAGGGGCCCAAGACCCACTACGAGCAGTACTTC

clone size: .
V gene: TRBV5-1
D gene: TRBD2
J gene: TRBJ2-1
CDR3 length: 15
CDR3 protein: CASSVGLAGGTEQFF
CDR3 DNA: TGCGCCAGCAGCGTGGGACTAGCGGGGGGGACCGAGCAGTTCTTC

clone size: few
V gene: TRBV11-1
D gene: TRBD2
J gene: TRBJ2-7
CDR3 length: 18
CDR3 protein: CASSARLKTSGSPYEQYF
CDR3 DNA: TGTGCCAGCAGCGCCCGTCTTAAAACTAGCGGGAGCCCCTACGAGCAGTACTTC

clone size: .
V gene: TRBV30
D gene: .
J gene: TRBJ2-5
CDR3 length: 14
CDR3 protein: CAWSGLLNQETQYF
CDR3 DNA: TGTGCCTGGAGTGGGCTACTGAACCAAGAGACCCAGTACTTC

clone size: .
V gene: TRBV15
D gene: TRBD1
J gene: TRBJ2-7
CDR3 length: 15
CDR3 protein: CATSSGQGGTYEQYF
CDR3 DNA: TGTGCCACCAGCAGCGGACAGGGGGGTACCTACGAGCAGTACTTC

clone size: .
V gene: TRBV11-2
D gene: TRBD1
J gene: TRBJ1-5
CDR3 length: 14
CDR3 protein: CASSLTGGDQPQHF
CDR3 DNA: TGTGCCAGCAGCTTAACAGGGGGGGATCAGCCCCAGCATTTT

clone size: .
V gene: TRBV6-1
D gene: .
J gene: TRBJ2-2
CDR3 length: 15
CDR3 protein: CASSPRTINTGELFF
CDR3 DNA: TGTGCCAGCAGTCCTCGGACCATAAACACCGGGGAGCTGTTTTTT

clone size: .
V gene: TRBV27
D gene: TRBD1
J gene: TRBJ1-6
CDR3 length: 16
CDR3 protein: CASSSRTGFGGVPLHF
CDR3 DNA: TGTGCCAGCAGTTCTAGGACAGGGTTTGGTGGGGTACCCCTCCACTTT

clone size: .
V gene: TRBV2
D gene: .
J gene: TRBJ1-5
CDR3 length: 15
CDR3 protein: CASSDRVSRNQPQHF
CDR3 DNA: TGTGCCAGCAGTGACAGAGTCAGCCGGAATCAGCCCCAGCATTTT

clone size: .
V gene: TRBV7-9
D gene: .
J gene: TRBJ2-7
CDR3 length: 13
CDR3 protein: CASSSFFTHEQYF
CDR3 DNA: TGTGCCAGCAGCTCTTTCTTTACCCACGAGCAGTACTTC

clone size: .
V gene: TRBV11-3
D gene: TRBD2
J gene: TRBJ2-5
CDR3 length: 16
CDR3 protein: CASSLSSGGAGETQYF
CDR3 DNA: TGTGCCAGCAGCCTATCTAGCGGGGGGGCCGGGGAGACCCAGTACTTC

clone size: .
V gene: TRBV6-6
D gene: .
J gene: TRBJ1-1
CDR3 length: 14
CDR3 protein: CASSYSGGTTEAFF
CDR3 DNA: TGTGCCAGCAGTTACTCGGGGGGGACCACTGAAGCTTTCTTT

clone size: .
V gene: TRBV6-6
D gene: .
J gene: TRBJ1-5
CDR3 length: 16
CDR3 protein: CASNPLLLNSNQPQHF
CDR3 DNA: TGTGCCAGCAACCCGCTCCTCCTAAATAGCAATCAGCCCCAGCATTTT

clone size: .
V gene: TRBV5-1
D gene: TRBD2
J gene: TRBJ2-1
CDR3 length: 14
CDR3 protein: CASSWGGPLNEQFF
CDR3 DNA: TGCGCCAGCAGCTGGGGGGGACCTCTAAATGAGCAGTTCTTC

clone size: .
V gene: TRBV5-1
D gene: .
J gene: TRBJ2-2
CDR3 length: 14
CDR3 protein: CASSLSLASGELFF
CDR3 DNA: TGCGCCAGCAGCTTGTCTCTAGCGAGCGGGGAGCTGTTTTTT

clone size: .
V gene: TRBV29-1
D gene: .
J gene: TRBJ1-2
CDR3 length: 11
CDR3 protein: CSVEVGPTKTF
CDR3 DNA: TGCAGCGTTGAAGTTGGACCTACTAAGACCTTC

clone size: .
V gene: TRBV5-1
D gene: .
J gene: TRBJ2-3
CDR3 length: 15
CDR3 protein: CASSLVDFSLDTQYF
CDR3 DNA: TGCGCCAGCAGCTTAGTCGACTTTAGCCTAGATACGCAGTATTTT

clone size: .
V gene: TRBV28
D gene: TRBD2
J gene: TRBJ2-7
CDR3 length: 14
CDR3 protein: CASSTLAGAYEQYF
CDR3 DNA: TGTGCCAGCAGTACCCTAGCGGGAGCCTACGAGCAGTACTTC

clone size: .
V gene: TRBV30
D gene: .
J gene: TRBJ2-3
CDR3 length: 13
CDR3 protein: CAWSVLGGGGEYF
CDR3 DNA: TGTGCCTGGAGTGTACTCGGGGGCGGCGGGGAGTATTTT

clone size: .
V gene: TRBV5-1
D gene: .
J gene: TRBJ2-3
CDR3 length: 14
CDR3 protein: CASNGFLSTDTQYF
CDR3 DNA: TGCGCCAGCAACGGTTTTTTAAGCACAGATACGCAGTATTTT

clone size: .
V gene: TRBV10-2
D gene: TRBD2
J gene: TRBJ2-3
CDR3 length: 16
CDR3 protein: CASSDGTRGEEDTQYF
CDR3 DNA: TGCGCCAGCAGTGACGGGACTAGAGGTGAAGAAGATACGCAGTATTTT

clone size: .
V gene: TRBV18
D gene: TRBD2
J gene: TRBJ2-7
CDR3 length: 13
CDR3 protein: CASSPAGGNEQYF
CDR3 DNA: TGTGCCAGCTCACCGGCCGGGGGGAACGAGCAGTACTTC

clone size: .
V gene: TRBV14
D gene: .
J gene: TRBJ2-3
CDR3 length: 15
CDR3 protein: CASSQAALKGDTQYF
CDR3 DNA: TGTGCCAGCAGCCAAGCAGCGTTAAAGGGAGATACGCAGTATTTT

clone size: .
V gene: TRBV19
D gene: TRBD2
J gene: TRBJ2-2
CDR3 length: 17
CDR3 protein: CASTTAAGGANTGELFF
CDR3 DNA: TGTGCCAGTACGACAGCGGCGGGAGGCGCGAACACCGGGGAGCTGTTTTTT

clone size: .
V gene: TRBV29-1
D gene: TRBD2
J gene: TRBJ2-1
CDR3 length: 18
CDR3 protein: CSALRPALAGGPYNEQFF
CDR3 DNA: TGCAGCGCTCTACGGCCGGCACTAGCGGGGGGGCCGTACAATGAGCAGTTCTTC

clone size: .
V gene: TRBV30
D gene: TRBD1
J gene: TRBJ2-7
CDR3 length: 14
CDR3 protein: CAWTSGTGSDEQYF
CDR3 DNA: TGTGCCTGGACATCCGGGACAGGCAGCGACGAGCAGTACTTC

clone size: .
V gene: TRBV5-1
D gene: TRBD1
J gene: TRBJ1-1
CDR3 length: 15
CDR3 protein: CASSLRGGWNTEAFF
CDR3 DNA: TGCGCCAGCAGCTTGCGAGGGGGCTGGAACACTGAAGCTTTCTTT

clone size: .
V gene: TRBV29-1
D gene: .
J gene: TRBJ1-1
CDR3 length: 10
CDR3 protein: CSAGGPEAFF
CDR3 DNA: TGCAGCGCTGGAGGGCCGGAAGCTTTCTTT

clone size: .
V gene: TRBV30
D gene: .
J gene: TRBJ1-6
CDR3 length: 12
CDR3 protein: CAWSRGGSPLHF
CDR3 DNA: TGTGCCTGGAGCCGGGGGGGTTCACCCCTCCACTTT

clone size: .
V gene: TRBV4-1
D gene: .
J gene: TRBJ2-7
CDR3 length: 18
CDR3 protein: CASSQVYEWVTATYEQYF
CDR3 DNA: TGCGCCAGCAGCCAAGTGTATGAATGGGTTACAGCTACCTACGAGCAGTACTTC

clone size: .
V gene: TRBV10-1
D gene: TRBD1
J gene: TRBJ2-4
CDR3 length: 17
CDR3 protein: CATRAGQGRESKNIQYF
CDR3 DNA: TGCGCCACCAGGGCGGGACAGGGACGAGAGTCCAAAAACATTCAGTACTTC

clone size: .
V gene: TRBV5-4
D gene: .
J gene: TRBJ2-7
CDR3 length: 14
CDR3 protein: CASSFRANSYEQYF
CDR3 DNA: TGTGCCAGCAGCTTCCGGGCCAACTCCTACGAGCAGTACTTC

clone size: .
V gene: TRBV6-1
D gene: .
J gene: TRBJ1-2
CDR3 length: 12
CDR3 protein: CASSEPLRGYTF
CDR3 DNA: TGTGCCAGCAGTGAACCGCTCCGGGGCTACACCTTC

clone size: .
V gene: TRBV6-1
D gene: .
J gene: TRBJ1-5
CDR3 length: 14
CDR3 protein: CASSYGSGGQPQHF
CDR3 DNA: TGTGCCAGCAGTTATGGTTCGGGGGGTCAGCCCCAGCATTTT